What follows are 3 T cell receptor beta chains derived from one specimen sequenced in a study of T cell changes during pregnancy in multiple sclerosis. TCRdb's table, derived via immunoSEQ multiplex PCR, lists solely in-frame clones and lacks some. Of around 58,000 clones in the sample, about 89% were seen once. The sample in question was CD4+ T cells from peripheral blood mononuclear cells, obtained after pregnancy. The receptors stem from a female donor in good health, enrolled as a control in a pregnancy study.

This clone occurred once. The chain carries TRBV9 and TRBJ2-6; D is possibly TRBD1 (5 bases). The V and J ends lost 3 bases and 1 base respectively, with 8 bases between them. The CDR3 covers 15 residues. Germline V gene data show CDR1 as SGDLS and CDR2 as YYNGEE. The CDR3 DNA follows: TGTGCCAGCAGCGCTCAGGGTTCTGGGGCCAACGTCCTGACTTTC. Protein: CASSAQGSGANVLTF.

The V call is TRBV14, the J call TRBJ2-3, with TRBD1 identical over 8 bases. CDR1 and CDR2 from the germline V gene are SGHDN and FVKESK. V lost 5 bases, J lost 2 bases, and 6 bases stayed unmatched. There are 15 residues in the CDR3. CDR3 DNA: TGTGCCAGCAGCTCCTTCAGGGGGCCCACAGATACGCAGTATTTT. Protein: CASSSFRGPTDTQYF.

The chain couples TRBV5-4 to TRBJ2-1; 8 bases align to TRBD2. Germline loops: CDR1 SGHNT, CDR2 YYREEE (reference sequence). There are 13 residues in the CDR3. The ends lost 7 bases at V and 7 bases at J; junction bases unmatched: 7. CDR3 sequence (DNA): TGTGCCAGCGCACACGGGGGGGCTAATGAGCAGTTCTTC. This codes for CASAHGGANEQFF.